The next 19 T cell receptor beta chains were all read from a single sample in a study of blood T cell repertoires in COVID-19. Only in-frame clones appear in the TCRdb table, and some are missing; sequencing was by immunoSEQ multiplex PCR. The data show 150,000 or so clones, with around 87% seen just once and approximately 6.1% held by the top ten. Sample: peripheral blood. These receptors originate from an elderly man with acute or convalescent COVID-19.

The chain couples TRBV2 to TRBJ1-2; no definite D call. The V end lost 9 bases, the J end lost 4 bases, and 24 bases lay between the germline ends. The CDR3 sequence is 16 residues long. Germline lookup yields CDR1 SNHLY and CDR2 FYNNEI. CDR3: CASANRAGFLVYGYTF. CDR3 bases: TGTGCCAGTGCCAACCGAGCGGGGTTTTTGGTCTATGGCTACACCTTC.

The gene calls are TRBV10-3 and TRBJ1-1, with D possibly being TRBD1 (6 bases). In germline, CDR1 is ENHRY, CDR2 SYGVKD. V lost 6 bases and J lost 1, with 12 bases in between. This CDR3 is 14 amino acids long. The CDR3 DNA reads TGTGCCATCAGCACGAACAGGGCGAACACTGAAGCTTTCTTT. Amino acid sequence: CAISTNRANTEAFF.

V usage is TRBV24-1 and J usage is TRBJ1-2; D is undetermined. Per germline, CDR1 KGHDR and CDR2 SFDVKD. This CDR3 region has 14 residues. V was pared by 8 bases and J by 2 bases, with 14 bases between. The CDR3 spells CATTPSRGNYGYTF. Here the CDR3 DNA reads TGTGCCACCACCCCGTCCCGGGGAAACTATGGCTACACCTTC.

This clone showed up just once. The CDR3: CASSESRTGHGYTF. The CDR3 DNA reads as TGTGCCAGCAGTGAATCCCGGACAGGGCATGGCTACACCTTC. The rearrangement joins TRBV6-1 to TRBJ1-2, with TRBD1 identical over 8 bases. The CDR3 has 14 amino acids. The V gene end was trimmed by 2 bases and the J gene end by 6 bases; junction bases not matched to a gene: 5. The V gene's germline CDR1 is MNHNS and CDR2 SASEGT.

The chain is built from TRBV5-1 and TRBJ2-5, with TRBD2 matching over 8 bases. Unmatched junction bases numbered 5, after V lost 3 bases and J lost 7 bases. CDR1 is SGHRS, CDR2 YFSETQ, per germline. The CDR3 sequence is 13 residues long. This CDR3 is CASSWGLAGTQYF. The DNA of the CDR3 is TGCGCCAGCAGCTGGGGGCTAGCGGGGACCCAGTACTTC.

The chain links TRBV6-1 to TRBJ1-2, with 7 bases lining up with TRBD1. Losses at the gene ends were 2 bases for V and 2 bases for J; bases not matched to a gene: 2. The length of the CDR3 is 14 residues. In germline, CDR1 is MNHNS, CDR2 SASEGT. DNA of the CDR3: TGTGCCAGCAGTGAATCGGGACAGAACTATGGCTACACCTTC. It yields the protein CASSESGQNYGYTF.

The chain couples TRBV24-1 to TRBJ1-4, with a weak D call TRBD1 (5 bases). Germline CDR1 reads KGHDR; CDR2 reads SFDVKD. Trimming shortened V by 7 bases and J by 5 bases, and 16 bases separated the two germline ends. The CDR3 has 15 amino acids. The CDR3 protein is CATSGGPGLNEKLFF. CDR3 nucleotides: TGTGCCACCAGCGGTGGGCCAGGGCTGAATGAAAAACTGTTTTTT.

The chain combines TRBV29-1 with TRBJ1-6; a possible D gene is TRBD1 (5 bases). Per the germline V gene, CDR1 is SQVTM and CDR2 is ANQGSEA. V gave up 5 bases and J gave up 14 bases, with 16 bases separating them. This CDR3 comprises 12 residues. The CDR3: CSVWTDGGTLHF. Here the CDR3 DNA reads TGCAGCGTTTGGACGGACGGGGGAACCCTCCACTTT.

The chain recombines TRBV21-1 with TRBJ2-7; the table gives TRBD2 as D, unverified against the DNA. TRBV21-1 is termed a pseudogene. There are 11 residues in the CDR3. DNA for the CDR3: TGTGCCAGCAGCAAAGGCGACGAGCAGTACTTC. Translating it yields CASSKGDEQYF.

The chain has TRBV2 and TRBJ2-7, with a possible D match to TRBD1 (6 bases). This CDR3 comprises 13 residues. Germline CDR1 SNHLY, CDR2 FYNNEI. V lost 7 bases, J lost 3 bases, and 13 bases lay in between. The CDR3 region has the DNA TGTGCCAGCAAGGCAGGGGTATACTACGAGCAGTACTTC. Its translation: CASKAGVYYEQYF.

The chain joins TRBV13 to TRBJ1-6; D is unresolved. V was cut by 2 bases and J by 10 bases, with 15 bases left in between. Germline values: CDR1 PRHDT, CDR2 FYEKMQ (reference sequence). The CDR3 is 15 residues long. CDR3 residues: CASSLSGGLGSPLHF. Written as DNA, the CDR3 is TGTGCCAGCAGCTTAAGCGGCGGGCTCGGGTCACCCCTCCACTTT.

CDR3 in DNA: TGTGCCAGCAGCAAAACTAGCGTCCTCTACGAGCAGTACTTC. Encoded protein: CASSKTSVLYEQYF. The chain joins TRBV7-9 to TRBJ2-7, with 7 nucleotides matching TRBD2. Germline CDR1 SEHNR, CDR2 FQNEAQ (reference sequence). The CDR3 contains 14 residues. J lost 3 bases, V lost 5 bases, and 7 bases had no gene match.

This clone was recorded only once. This specimen includes other DNA sequences encoding the same CDR3. The V gene is TRBV28, the J gene TRBJ2-7, with D tentatively TRBD1 (6 bases). The CDR3 extends over 12 amino acids. Germline values: CDR1 MDHEN, CDR2 SYDVKM. V was cut by 6 bases and J by 4 bases, with 10 bases left in between. The CDR3 region has the DNA TGTGCCAGCAGCCTACAGGGTTACGAGCAGTACTTC. Protein: CASSLQGYEQYF. Drawing the rest from reference TRBV28 and TRBJ2-7, the complete variable domain is DVKVTQSSRYLVKRTGEKVFLECVQDMDHENMFWYRQDPGLGLRLIYFSYDVKMKEKGDIPEGYSVSREKKERFSLILESASTNQTSMYLCASSLQGYEQYFGPGTRLTVT.

The rearrangement joins TRBV10-3 to TRBJ2-1; TRBD2 agrees at 16 bases. Per germline, CDR1 ENHRY and CDR2 SYGVKD. V trimming: 7 bases; J trimming: 9 bases; junction bases outside the gene matches: 6. The CDR3 sequence is 15 residues long. DNA of the CDR3: TGTGCCATCAAAGGGACTAGCGGGAGGGCGGGTGAGCAGTTCTTC. Its protein product is CAIKGTSGRAGEQFF.

The chain combines TRBV28 with TRBJ1-6, with a possible D match to TRBD1 (6 bases). V lost 5 bases, J lost 14 bases, and 16 bases lay in between. This CDR3 contains 13 residues. Germline V gene lookup returns CDR1 MDHEN and CDR2 SYDVKM. The CDR3 sequence: CASSTGQPRTLHF. The CDR3 bases are TGTGCCAGCAGTACAGGACAGCCCCGTACCCTCCACTTT. The full variable domain, completed using reference TRBV28 and TRBJ1-6, is DVKVTQSSRYLVKRTGEKVFLECVQDMDHENMFWYRQDPGLGLRLIYFSYDVKMKEKGDIPEGYSVSREKKERFSLILESASTNQTSMYLCASSTGQPRTLHFGNGTRLTVT.

This clone was counted a few times. The chain links TRBV7-9 to TRBJ1-1; 9 positions agree with TRBD1. CDR3 length: 15 amino acids. Trimming removed 2 bases from V and 1 base from J; junction bases left unmatched: 2. Germline CDR1 reads SEHNR; CDR2 reads FQNEAQ (reference sequence). CDR3 coding DNA: TGTGCCAGCAGCTTACCGGGACAGGGGAACACTGAAGCTTTCTTT. Its protein is CASSLPGQGNTEAFF.

The gene calls are TRBV5-1 and TRBJ2-6; 7 positions match TRBD1. Germline V gene data show CDR1 as SGHRS and CDR2 as YFSETQ. J was trimmed by 3 bases and V by 4 bases; bases with no gene match: 16. This CDR3 contains 19 residues. This chain's CDR3 is CASSETGPLSLFGANVLTF. Here the CDR3 DNA reads TGCGCCAGCAGCGAGACAGGGCCCCTCTCTCTCTTTGGGGCCAACGTCCTGACTTTC.

The chain carries TRBV28 and TRBJ2-2; the D is unclear. Germline values: CDR1 MDHEN, CDR2 SYDVKM. The CDR3 totals 13 residues. Trimming shortened V by 3 bases and J by 6 bases, and 8 bases separated the two germline ends. This CDR3 is CASSLQEPGELFF. The DNA of the CDR3 is TGTGCCAGCAGTTTGCAAGAGCCCGGGGAGCTGTTTTTT. The full variable domain, with the rest looked up from reference TRBV28 and TRBJ2-2, is DVKVTQSSRYLVKRTGEKVFLECVQDMDHENMFWYRQDPGLGLRLIYFSYDVKMKEKGDIPEGYSVSREKKERFSLILESASTNQTSMYLCASSLQEPGELFFGEGSRLTVL.

The chain has TRBV21-1 and TRBJ1-5. TRBV21-1 counts as a pseudogene. The CDR3 has 15 amino acids. This CDR3 reads CASRWRGKGVQPQHF. The DNA for the CDR3 is TGTGCCAGCAGATGGAGGGGAAAAGGCGTTCAGCCCCAGCATTTT.